The 9 T cell receptor beta chains given below trace back to one sample, sequenced in a study of blood T cell repertoires in COVID-19. Assay used: immunoSEQ multiplex PCR; TCRdb lists only in-frame clones, some missing. The data hold 60,000 to 95,000 clones, with roughly 90% observed a single time. The sequencing sample was made of peripheral blood. The receptors were gathered from a woman between 45 and 60 years old with acute or convalescent COVID-19.

This sequence joins TRBV19 and TRBJ2-1, with 10 bases matching TRBD2. Germline CDR1 LNHDA, CDR2 SQIVND (reference sequence). The CDR3 length is 16 residues. V was clipped by 5 bases and J by 0 bases; unmatched bases: 4. For the CDR3, the DNA is TGTGCCAGTAGTCCTAGCGGGAGTGGCTCCTACAATGAGCAGTTCTTC. It translates to CASSPSGSGSYNEQFF.

The chain is built from TRBV4-2 and TRBJ2-7; tentatively, D is TRBD2 (6 bases). The germline gives CDR1 LGHNA, CDR2 YNFKEQ. This CDR3 contains 15 residues. V was shortened by 1 base and J by 3 bases, with 13 bases between the two germline ends. CDR3 sequence reads: CASSQAGGMDYEQYF. In DNA form, the CDR3 reads TGTGCCAGCAGCCAAGCGGGCGGGATGGACTACGAGCAGTACTTC.

This rearrangement joins TRBV2 to TRBJ2-7; a possible D gene is TRBD2 (5 bases). Trimming left V 10 bases short and J 1 base short, with 14 bases between. The germline CDR1 and CDR2 sequences are SNHLY and FYNNEI. This CDR3 contains 13 residues. CDR3 bases: TGTGCCAACTTTGGACTGCCATCCTACGAGCAGTACTTC. Its protein is CANFGLPSYEQYF.

Only one count was recorded for this clone. J is TRBJ1-3 and V is TRBV28, with 10 bases fitting TRBD1. There are 16 residues in the CDR3. The trim removed 6 bases at V and 4 bases at J, leaving 9 bases unmatched. In germline, CDR1 is MDHEN, CDR2 SYDVKM. Here the CDR3 reads CASSPLRGQGGNTIYF. The CDR3 nucleotides are TGTGCCAGCAGCCCACTAAGGGGACAGGGGGGAAACACCATATATTTT.

This chain joins TRBV5-4 and TRBJ1-2; D not certain. CDR3 size: 12 residues. The V and J ends lost 0 bases and 13 bases respectively, with 13 bases between them. CDR1 SGHNT and CDR2 YYREEE come from the germline V gene (reference sequence). Written as DNA, the CDR3 is TGTGCCAGCAGCTTGGACCTTGCGGTCCCCACCTTC. Amino acid sequence: CASSLDLAVPTF.

The rearrangement joins TRBV27 to TRBJ1-2, with 8 bases lining up with TRBD1. The germline gives CDR1 MNHEY, CDR2 SMNVEV (reference sequence). This CDR3 comprises 13 residues. J lost 4 bases, V lost 4 bases, and 2 bases had no gene match. The CDR3 protein is CASSSTGAYGYTF. The CDR3 DNA is TGTGCCAGCAGTTCGACAGGGGCCTATGGCTACACCTTC.

V gene TRBV2 combines with J gene TRBJ2-1; a possible D gene is TRBD2 (6 bases). This CDR3 region has 14 residues. V shed 2 bases and J shed 6 bases, with 11 bases lying between them. The germline V gene has CDR1 SNHLY and CDR2 FYNNEI. The CDR3: CASSEPGRSNEQFF. CDR3 nucleotides: TGTGCCAGCAGTGAACCAGGGAGGTCCAATGAGCAGTTCTTC. Using reference TRBV2 and TRBJ2-1 for the parts outside the CDR3, the full variable domain is EPEVTQTPSHQVTQMGQEVILRCVPISNHLYFYWYRQILGQKVEFLVSFYNNEISEKSEIFDDQFSVERPDGSNFTLKIRSTKLEDSAMYFCASSEPGRSNEQFFGPGTRLTVL.

CDR3 protein: CASSFTRGRTEAFF. The CDR3 region has the DNA TGTGCCAGCAGCTTTACCAGGGGGCGCACTGAAGCTTTCTTT. The rearrangement joins TRBV11-1 to TRBJ1-1; 8 nucleotides align to TRBD1. The CDR3 consists of 14 residues. Germline-derived CDR1 and CDR2 are SGHAT and FQDESV (reference sequence). Germline trimming cut 3 bases from V and 4 bases from J; bases unmatched to any gene: 4.

The chain recombines TRBV2 with TRBJ2-7; 7 bases line up with TRBD2. CDR1 and CDR2 (germline): SNHLY, FYNNEI. Germline trimming cut 6 bases from V and 6 bases from J; bases unmatched to any gene: 14. The CDR3 is 15 residues long. CDR3 region: CASSERWTQRGEQYF. The DNA of the CDR3 is TGTGCCAGCAGCGAAAGGTGGACCCAGCGGGGCGAGCAGTACTTC.